Described below is a single T cell receptor beta chain sequence and its context. Its specificity is not known. This sample stems from a study of OX40 agonist ivuxolimab in advanced cancers. CDR3 length: 16 amino acids. Trimming left V 4 bases short and J 0 bases short, with 16 bases between. Germline V CDR1 and CDR2: SGHNT, YYREEE (reference sequence). Sequenced by immunoSEQ multiplex PCR; TCRdb stores in-frame clones only, minus some. The repertoire includes about 91,000 clones, roughly 89% of them detected once, and roughly 0.5% sits in the top ten. Autoimmune disease history or systemic immunosuppression disqualified patients. Blood specimens came from baseline, cycle 4 day 1, and cycle 7 day 1. Broader study findings: Clonal expansion from baseline to week 6 occurred in both CD4+ and CD8+ T cells.

Sample: CD4+ or CD8+ T cells sorted from blood, taken in a trial of the OX40 agonist ivuxolimab. The chain recombines TRBV5-4 with TRBJ1-1, with a tentative D call TRBD1 (6 bases). This TCR came from an adult with an advanced solid tumor such as melanoma, head and neck, liver or kidney cancer. CDR3: CASSEGLRGMNTEAFF. In DNA form, the CDR3 reads TGTGCCAGCAGCGAGGGTTTAAGGGGGATGAACACTGAAGCTTTCTTT.